This record concerns one T cell receptor beta chain sequence. The antigen remains undetermined. This specimen comes from a study of cytomegalovirus exposure and HLA in healthy donors. Study information: A prior study identified just under 120 million unique TCR beta sequences from about 180 million T cells.

Everyone who donated was a healthy bone marrow donor. Findings and limits, study-wide: Accurate predictions that matched the HLA-A and HLA-B alleles of most subjects were reportedly made from TCR beta sequences. A reported reduction in N-insertions relative to the approximately 670-donor mean was seen in an Asian-associated ancestry cluster in a later analysis.

This CDR3 has 14 residues. V lost 0 bases and J lost 5, with 12 bases in between. Germline V gene data show CDR1 as SGHRS and CDR2 as YFSETQ. PCR employed 60 Vbeta and 13 Jbeta primers. Generated by immunoSEQ multiplex PCR, the TCRdb table keeps only in-frame clones and is missing some. The table lists 100,000 to 150,000 clones, 74% of them singletons. The chain joins TRBV5-1 to TRBJ2-7; no clear D. The sample consisted of PBMCs. This receptor was obtained from a male donor in good health and CMV-seronegative. CDR3 in DNA: TGCGCCAGCAGCTTGGGTCCAGGTCTCGACGAGCAGTACTTC. Translation: CASSLGPGLDEQYF.